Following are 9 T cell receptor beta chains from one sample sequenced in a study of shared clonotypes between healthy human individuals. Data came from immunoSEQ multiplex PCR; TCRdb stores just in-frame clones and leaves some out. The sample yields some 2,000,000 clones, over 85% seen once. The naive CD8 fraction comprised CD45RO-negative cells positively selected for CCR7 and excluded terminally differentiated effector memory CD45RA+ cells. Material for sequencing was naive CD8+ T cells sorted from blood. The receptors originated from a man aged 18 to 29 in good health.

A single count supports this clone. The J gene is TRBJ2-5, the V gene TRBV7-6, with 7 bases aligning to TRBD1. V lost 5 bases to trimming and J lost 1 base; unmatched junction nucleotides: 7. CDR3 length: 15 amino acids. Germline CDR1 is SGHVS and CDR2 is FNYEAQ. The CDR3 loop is CASSTRTGSQETQYF. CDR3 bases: TGTGCCAGCAGCACACGGACAGGCTCCCAAGAGACCCAGTACTTC.

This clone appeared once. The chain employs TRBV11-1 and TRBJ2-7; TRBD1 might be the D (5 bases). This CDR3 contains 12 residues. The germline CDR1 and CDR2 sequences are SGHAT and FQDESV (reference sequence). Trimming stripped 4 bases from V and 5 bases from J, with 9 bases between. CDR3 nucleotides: TGTGCCAGCAGCTCGACAGCTCACGAGCAGTACTTC. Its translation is CASSSTAHEQYF.

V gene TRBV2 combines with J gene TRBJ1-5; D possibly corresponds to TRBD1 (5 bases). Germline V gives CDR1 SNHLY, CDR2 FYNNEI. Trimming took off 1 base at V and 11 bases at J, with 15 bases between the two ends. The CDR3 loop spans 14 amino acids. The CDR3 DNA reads TGTGCCAGCAGTGAAGGGGGGACTCGGGTCGCCCAGCATTTT. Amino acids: CASSEGGTRVAQHF.

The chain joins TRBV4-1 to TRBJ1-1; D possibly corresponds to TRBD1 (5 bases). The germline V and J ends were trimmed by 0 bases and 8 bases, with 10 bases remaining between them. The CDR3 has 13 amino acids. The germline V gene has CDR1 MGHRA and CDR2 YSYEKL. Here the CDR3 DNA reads TGCGCCAGCAGCCAAGATCGTACAGGAGAAGCTTTCTTT. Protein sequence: CASSQDRTGEAFF.

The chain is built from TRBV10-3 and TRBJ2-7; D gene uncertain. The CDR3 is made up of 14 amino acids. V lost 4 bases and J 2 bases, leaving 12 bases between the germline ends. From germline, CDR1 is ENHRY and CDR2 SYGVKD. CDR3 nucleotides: TGTGCCATCAGTGCCCCGGCGATGGCCTACGAGCAGTACTTC. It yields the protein CAISAPAMAYEQYF.

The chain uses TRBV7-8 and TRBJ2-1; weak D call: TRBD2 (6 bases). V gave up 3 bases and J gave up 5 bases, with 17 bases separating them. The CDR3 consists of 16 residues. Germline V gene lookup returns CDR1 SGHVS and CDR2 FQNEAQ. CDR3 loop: CASSLLVAAEDNEQFF. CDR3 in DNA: TGTGCCAGCAGCTTGCTAGTAGCGGCGGAGGACAATGAGCAGTTCTTC.

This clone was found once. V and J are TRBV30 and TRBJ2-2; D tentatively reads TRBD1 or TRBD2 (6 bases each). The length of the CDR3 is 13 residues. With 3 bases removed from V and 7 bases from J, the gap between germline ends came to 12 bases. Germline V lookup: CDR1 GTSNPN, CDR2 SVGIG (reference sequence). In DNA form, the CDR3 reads TGTGCCTGGAGCCTTGGGGGGCGCGGGGAGCTGTTTTTT. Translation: CAWSLGGRGELFF.

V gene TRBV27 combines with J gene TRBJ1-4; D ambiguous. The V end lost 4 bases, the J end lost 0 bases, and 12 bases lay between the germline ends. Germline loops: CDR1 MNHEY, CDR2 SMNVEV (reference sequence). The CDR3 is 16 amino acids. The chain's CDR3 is CASSSTPMTTNEKLFF. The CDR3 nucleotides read TGTGCCAGCAGTTCGACGCCGATGACAACTAATGAAAAACTGTTTTTT.

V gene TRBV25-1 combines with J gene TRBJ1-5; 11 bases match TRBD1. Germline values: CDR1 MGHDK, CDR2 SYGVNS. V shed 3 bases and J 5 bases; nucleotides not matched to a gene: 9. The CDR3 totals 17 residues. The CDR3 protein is CASSDPLDRGPDQPQHF. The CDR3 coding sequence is TGTGCCAGCAGTGACCCCCTGGACAGGGGGCCCGATCAGCCCCAGCATTTT.